Listed below are T cell receptor beta chains from one sample, sequenced in a study of shared clonotypes between healthy human individuals. Generated by immunoSEQ multiplex PCR, the TCRdb table keeps only in-frame clones and is missing some. The sample has about 2.3 million clones, roughly 90% seen once. Sequenced material: naive CD4+ T cells from PBMCs. All receptors come from a man aged 18 to 29 in good health. Some clones in this sample may be carry-over from other donors' samples. CDR3s include the opening cysteine and the closing phenylalanine or tryptophan.

TRBJ2-5,TRBV7-8,CASSLTGETETQYF
TRBJ1-4,TRBV27,CASSFRGPYEKLFF
TRBJ2-1,TRBV9,CASSPSGTSYNEQFF
TRBJ2-1,TRBV9,CASSVGAGEAQKYNEQFF
TRBJ2-7,TRBV7-9,CASSPITYEQYF
TRBJ1-1,TRBV5-5,CASSPFSMNTEAFF
TRBJ1-2,TRBV5-1,CASSLTVRQGGGYTF
TRBJ2-7,TRBV11-2,CASSLDRVYEQYF
TRBJ2-7,TRBV9,CASSVGGGVSYEQYF
TRBJ2-1,TRBV7-9,CASSLIAGSLGEQFF
TRBJ1-4,TRBV5-1,CASSLGSGQGSEKLFF
TRBJ1-2,TRBV2,CASSEDRVGHGYTF
TRBJ1-2,TRBV19,CASSNLNYGYTF
TRBJ2-1,TRBV18,CASSNHATSGFGNEQFF
TRBJ2-5,TRBV28,CASGTGRALGETQYF
TRBJ2-2,TRBV4-1,CASSPQRGTGELFF
TRBJ2-1,TRBV30,CAWSRGNEQFF
TRBJ1-1,TRBV7-9,CASSLGQNTEAFF
TRBJ2-3,TRBV15,CATSGGLAGISTDTQYF
TRBJ2-7,TRBV30,CAWNKAGGYEQYF
TRBJ1-1,TRBV27,CASSPWTGFMNTEAFF
TRBJ1-1,TRBV6-1,CASSEQPLNTEAFF
TRBJ2-3,TRBV9,CASSVRGTYTDTQYF
TRBJ2-7,TRBV11-2,CASSFSGALYEQYF
TRBJ2-5,TRBV11-2,CASSLFRASETQYF
TRBJ2-3,TRBV18,CASSPRTGTNSPDTQYF
TRBJ1-4,TRBV9,CASSVGLWGVVAEKLFF
TRBJ2-1,TRBV30,CAWSAPTSGSVYEQFF
TRBJ2-3,TRBV4-3,CASSHLIGQAHTSTDTQYF
TRBJ1-1,TRBV2,CAVTGILGTEAFF
TRBJ2-7,TRBV10-3,CAIKKDSNSYEQYF
TRBJ2-2,TRBV18,CASSPNSQGAVAGELFF
TRBJ2-7,TRBV5-6,CASSLLVSGEQYF
TRBJ2-6,TRBV5-6,CASSASQSIGVPGANVLTF
TRBJ1-4,TRBV18,CASSPPGRPNEKLFF
TRBJ1-5,TRBV4-1,CASSQPTGRQPQHF
TRBJ2-7,TRBV15,CATSRDLRGSYEQYF
TRBJ2-1,TRBV5-6,CASSLGASSYNEQFF
TRBJ2-7,TRBV4-1,CASMQGDSRGYEQYF
TRBJ2-3,TRBV2,CASVWTSSDTQYF
TRBJ2-3,TRBV5-1,CASSLMGTGSGRDTQYF
TRBJ2-1,TRBV9,CASSVALQGAHNEQFF
TRBJ2-7,TRBV2,CASILGSRGAYEQYF
TRBJ1-1,TRBV11-3,CASSVGQGNTEAFF
TRBJ1-5,TRBV5-1,CASSPVPGGNQPQHF
TRBJ1-3,TRBV19,CASNGGLFGNTIYF
TRBJ2-7,TRBV13,CASSAYTGIEQYF
TRBJ1-2,TRBV30,CAWSKNYPNYGYTF
TRBJ2-5,TRBV27,CASSPPLAAGETQYF
TRBJ1-1,TRBV16,CASSQSQGTEAFF
TRBJ2-5,TRBV5-1,CASTIQGSETQYF
TRBJ2-3,TRBV2,CASSEGQMLKRGDTQYF
TRBJ2-5,TRBV5-1,CASSTYGDQETQYF
TRBJ1-5,TRBV5-1,CASSLGGSGNQPQHF
TRBJ2-1,TRBV4-2,CASSPGTSGSNEQFF
TRBJ2-1,TRBV7-2,CASSQAEGYEQFF